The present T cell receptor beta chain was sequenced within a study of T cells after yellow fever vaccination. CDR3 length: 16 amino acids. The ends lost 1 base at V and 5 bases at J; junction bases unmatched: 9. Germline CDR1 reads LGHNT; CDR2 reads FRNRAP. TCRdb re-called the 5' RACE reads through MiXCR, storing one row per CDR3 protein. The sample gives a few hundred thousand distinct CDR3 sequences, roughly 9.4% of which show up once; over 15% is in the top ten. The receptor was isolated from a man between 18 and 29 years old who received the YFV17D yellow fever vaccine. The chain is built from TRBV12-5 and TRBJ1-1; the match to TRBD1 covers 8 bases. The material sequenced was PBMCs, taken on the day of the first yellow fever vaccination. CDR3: CASGLGRTGYRTEAFF. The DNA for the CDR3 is TGTGCTAGTGGTTTGGGCCGGACAGGGTATAGAACTGAAGCTTTCTTT.